Listed below are T cell receptor beta chains from one sample, sequenced in a study of identical twins. TCRdb re-derived calls from the 5' RACE reads in MiXCR, one entry per CDR3 protein. Of some 660,000 distinct CDR3 sequences in the sample, under 9% were seen once. These data were also filed under a second study, of yellow fever vaccine responses in identical twins.

The sample taken for sequencing was PBMCs. The source of these receptors is a woman between 18 and 30 years old in good health. The conserved cysteine and the conserved F or W are not part of the CDR3 here.

>TRBJ2-7|TRBV4-1
ASSSTG
>TRBJ1-4|TRBV7-9
ASSLGTLEKLF
>TRBJ2-7|TRBV4-3
ASSQTGMAVAEQY
>TRBJ2-7|TRBV10-2
ASILGQGPYEQY
>TRBJ2-4|TRBV7-2
ASSPVKNIQY
>TRBJ2-2|TRBV27
ASFGTSGRPGELF
>TRBJ1-1|TRBV7-6
ASSLARGSEAF
>TRBJ2-7|TRBV9
ASSSRLGSSYEQY
>TRBJ1-5|TRBV5-1
ASSLEPGIGQPQH
>TRBJ2-7|TRBV6-5
ASSYDYTDSAYEQY
>TRBJ2-1|TRBV29-1
SVRSKSSYNEQF
>TRBJ1-2|TRBV28
ASSLEGHYGYT
>TRBJ2-2|TRBV5-1
ASIGSGSTGELF
>TRBJ2-1|TRBV7-6
ASSTTQGQGGNEQF
>TRBJ2-5|TRBV6-2/TRBV6-3
ASVVSPQETQY
>TRBJ2-2|TRBV6-4
ASSAEDSRNTGELF
>TRBJ2-1|TRBV30
AWSVGGSYNEQF
>TRBJ2-2|TRBV4-3
ASSQEAGANTGELF
>TRBJ2-1|TRBV6-1
ASSRQGAVVNEQF
>TRBJ2-1|TRBV19
ASAPLAGGPNEQF
>TRBJ2-2|TRBV7-3
ASSPGGTGTGELF
>TRBJ2-7|TRBV5-1
ASSLTMAAYEQY
>TRBJ2-7|TRBV10-3
AITKSPGDWEQY
>TRBJ2-2|TRBV4-3
ASSPTAGGYTGELF
>TRBJ1-1|TRBV7-9
ASSLVRRQGANEAF
>TRBJ2-3|TRBV18
ASSARERTQY
>TRBJ2-1|TRBV11-2
ASAGTFAGGNEQF
>TRBJ2-7|TRBV29-1
SVVSGRGEQY
>TRBJ2-7|TRBV6-2/TRBV6-3
ASSSPRTGLTYEQY
>TRBJ2-1|TRBV7-9
ASSPPSRPNNEQF
>TRBJ2-1|TRBV13
ASSLGLLGTGNNEQF
>TRBJ2-5|TRBV2
ARTGTSGGPQETQY
>TRBJ2-3|TRBV19
ASTDRGYTDTQY
>TRBJ2-1|TRBV29-1
SVDRDRVNEQF
>TRBJ2-1|TRBV6-1
ASNGRASGGSNNEQF
>TRBJ2-7|TRBV9
ASSVGQGRYEQY
>TRBJ2-7|TRBV7-8
ASTGTGYEQY
>TRBJ2-2|TRBV12-3/TRBV12-4
ASSPLQNTGELF
>TRBJ1-5|TRBV27
ASSLTGREGNQPQH
>TRBJ1-5|TRBV10-3
AISESRDGDQPQH
>TRBJ2-7|TRBV20-1
SARGGTSGPYEQY
>TRBJ2-7|TRBV7-8
ASSFFGHGGGDEQY
>TRBJ2-1|TRBV5-6
ASSLLASAAYNEQF
>TRBJ1-5|TRBV10-3
AISLQGGNQPQH
>TRBJ2-1|TRBV2
ASSPRGGNRHEQF
>TRBJ2-5|TRBV5-1
ASSLGLQGRETQY
>TRBJ1-2|TRBV27
ASSYRTGDYGYT
>TRBJ1-5|TRBV6-6
ASSRDERPQH
>TRBJ2-5|TRBV20-1
SASSGVWETQY
>TRBJ2-2|TRBV28
ASSLWDNTGELF
>TRBJ2-3|TRBV20-1
SARDPSSTDTQY
>TRBJ2-2|TRBV10-2
ASTLPRRQSGELF
>TRBJ1-1|TRBV9
ASSVVGQNTEAF
>TRBJ2-7|TRBV6-5
ASSYGQGDSSYEQY
>TRBJ2-2|TRBV6-1
ASRDFGEGGELF
>TRBJ1-5|TRBV7-2
ASSLWIDQPQH